This TCR beta chain emerged from a study of human T cells and chemical hapten exposure. TCRdb analysed the RACE reads with MiXCR anew, one entry per CDR3 protein. The repertoire includes roughly 200,000 distinct CDR3 sequences, 20% to 25% of them detected once, and over 6.5% sits in the top ten. Time point described: patch test 1, 2 weeks after DPC sensitization. Treatment meaning: therapeutic diphenylcyclopropenone sensitization with weekly scalp DPC. The TCR was taken from a woman aged 50 to 60 with alopecia areata. Some clones in this sample may be carry-over from other donors' samples. The sequences come from whole blood, collected in connection with sensitization to the hapten diphenylcyclopropenone (DPC).

As DNA, the CDR3 is TGTGCCAGCAGTGAAAGTTCGGGGGAGCAGTTCTTC. Translated: CASSESSGEQFF. The chain employs TRBV6-1 and TRBJ2-1; D is perhaps TRBD2 (5 bases). CDR1 MNHNS and CDR2 SASEGT come from the germline V gene. The CDR3 contains 12 residues. V lost 2 bases and J lost 10, with 9 bases in between.